The text below deals with one T cell receptor (beta chain). The antigen remains undetermined. In the PCR, 60 Vbeta and 13 Jbeta primers were used. Using immunoSEQ multiplex PCR, the repertoire was profiled, and TCRdb retains in-frame clones only, with some absent. Of about 100,000 clones listed, 75% to 85% are singletons. This specimen belongs to a study of cytomegalovirus exposure and HLA in healthy donors. Germline V gene sequence: CDR1 MRHNA, CDR2 SNTAGT. This CDR3 comprises 12 residues. Deletions cut 6 bases from V and 5 bases from J, with 9 bases between. Overall study findings and caveats: When analyzed later, the rates of TCR association showed variation by HLA locus, with DRB1 the most and HLA-C the fewest.

The rearrangement uses TRBV6-4 and TRBJ2-3, with a weak D call TRBD2 (5 bases). Sequencing input: PBMCs. The sequence derives from a woman aged 45-60 years in good health and CMV-seropositive. The CDR3 region has the DNA TGTGCCAGCAGCGCCGAGGGAGATACGCAGTATTTT. Protein product: CASSAEGDTQYF.